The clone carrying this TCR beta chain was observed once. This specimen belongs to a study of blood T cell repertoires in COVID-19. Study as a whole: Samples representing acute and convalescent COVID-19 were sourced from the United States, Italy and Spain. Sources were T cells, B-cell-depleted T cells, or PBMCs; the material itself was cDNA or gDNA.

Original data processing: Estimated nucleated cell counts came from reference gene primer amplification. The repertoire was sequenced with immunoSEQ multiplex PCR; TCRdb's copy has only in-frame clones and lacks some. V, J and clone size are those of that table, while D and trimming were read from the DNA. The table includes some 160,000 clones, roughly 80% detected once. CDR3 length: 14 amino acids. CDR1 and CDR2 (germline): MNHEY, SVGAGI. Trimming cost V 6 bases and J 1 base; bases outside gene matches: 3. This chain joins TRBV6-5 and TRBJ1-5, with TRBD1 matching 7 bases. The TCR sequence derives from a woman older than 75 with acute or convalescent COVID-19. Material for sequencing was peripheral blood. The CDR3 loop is CASRLTGSNQPQHF. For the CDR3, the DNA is TGTGCCAGCAGGCTGACAGGGAGCAATCAGCCCCAGCATTTT.